This is a list of T cell receptor beta chains from one sample in a study of Graves' ophthalmopathy and Graves' hyperthyroidism. MiXCR was run by TCRdb on the multiplex PCR reads, yielding one entry per CDR3 protein. Of 200,000 to 250,000 distinct CDR3 sequences listed, less than 55% are singletons. The sequenced material came from peripheral blood. The source is an adult man with Graves' ophthalmopathy. Both conserved end residues are part of each CDR3. D genes are given only for firm matches. Not every row has a clone size; where given, it reads once, few, many or a size class.

TRBV20-1,TRBJ1-5,few,.,CSARAGVDQPQHF,TGCAGTGCTAGAGCAGGGGTAGATCAGCCCCAGCATTTT
TRBV7-2,TRBJ2-7,.,.,CAWESSYEQYF,TGTGCCTGGGAGAGCTCCTACGAGCAGTACTTC
TRBV7-9,TRBJ1-5,.,TRBD1,CAGSRTGGDQPQHF,TGTGCCGGCAGCAGGACAGGGGGTGATCAGCCCCAGCATTTT
TRBV2,TRBJ1-3,.,.,CASNPPPGNTIYF,TGTGCCAGCAACCCTCCTCCCGGAAACACCATATATTTT
TRBV28,TRBJ1-2,few,.,CASSLVDSGYTF,TGTGCCAGCAGTTTAGTGGATTCTGGCTACACCTTC
TRBV12-3/TRBV12-4,TRBJ1-2,.,TRBD1,CASSGDRAKYGYTF,TGTGCCAGCAGTGGGGACAGGGCCAAATATGGCTACACCTTC
TRBV7-9,TRBJ2-7,.,TRBD2,CASSDPRLAEIPYEQYF,TGTGCCAGCAGCGATCCTCGACTAGCGGAGATACCCTACGAGCAGTACTTC
TRBV7-8,TRBJ1-1,many,.,CASSLSRVTTEAFF,TGTGCCAGCAGCTTATCCAGGGTGACGACTGAAGCTTTCTTT
TRBV7-9,TRBJ2-7,.,TRBD1,CASSPPGTGGGEQYF,TGTGCCAGCAGCCCACCCGGGACAGGGGGCGGCGAGCAGTACTTC
TRBV11-1,TRBJ2-7,.,TRBD1,CASSPSGQGSYEQYF,TGTGCCAGCAGCCCCTCGGGACAGGGGTCTTACGAGCAGTACTTC
TRBV2,TRBJ1-5,.,.,CASGEEGTSNQPQHF,TGTGCCAGCGGTGAAGAGGGGACCAGCAATCAGCCCCAGCATTTT
TRBV10-3,TRBJ1-5,.,.,CASSYDSNQPQHF,TGTGCCAGCAGTTACGATAGCAATCAGCCCCAGCATTTT
TRBV7-9,TRBJ2-5,.,.,CASSWGGPQYF,TGTGCCAGCAGCTGGGGAGGACCTCAGTACTTC
TRBV7-2,TRBJ2-2,.,.,CASSLVAGGNGELFF,TGTGCCAGCAGCTTAGTGGCTGGCGGGAACGGGGAGCTGTTTTTT
TRBV29-1,TRBJ2-7,few,TRBD1,CSASPTGAAYEQYF,TGCAGCGCCTCCCCCACAGGGGCCGCCTACGAGCAGTACTTC
TRBV18,TRBJ1-2,.,.,CASSQESWGGYTF,TGTGCCAGCTCACAGGAGTCCTGGGGTGGCTACACCTTC
TRBV11-1,TRBJ2-5,.,TRBD1,CASSLPLGQQETQYF,TGTGCCAGCAGCTTACCCCTGGGACAGCAAGAGACCCAGTACTTC
TRBV4-1,TRBJ1-1,few,.,CASSQGDMNTEAFF,TGCGCCAGCAGCCAGGGGGACATGAACACTGAAGCTTTCTTT
TRBV24-1,TRBJ1-2,few,.,CATSQTTGNGYTF,TGTGCCACTAGTCAAACCACAGGGAACGGCTACACCTTC
TRBV11-2,TRBJ2-7,once,TRBD1,CASSPLGTGSYEQYF,TGTGCCAGCAGCCCACTAGGGACAGGGAGCTACGAGCAGTACTTC
TRBV12-3/TRBV12-4,TRBJ1-1,few,.,CASSPRGGTEAFF,TGTGCCAGTAGTCCGAGGGGGGGTACTGAAGCTTTCTTT
TRBV10-1,TRBJ2-7,.,.,CASSESNSAPSYEQYF,TGCGCCAGCAGTGAGTCGAATTCGGCACCCTCCTACGAGCAGTACTTC
TRBV10-3,TRBJ1-6,.,.,CAIRPPSESGNNSPLHF,TGTGCCATCAGACCCCCCTCGGAGTCTGGAAATAATTCACCCCTCCACTTT
TRBV5-6,TRBJ1-2,few,.,CASSLGRPRAYGYTF,TGTGCCAGCAGCTTGGGCAGGCCCCGGGCTTATGGCTACACCTTC
TRBV12-3/TRBV12-4,TRBJ1-5,.,.,CASSRRDDSNQPQHF,TGTGCCAGCAGTCGCCGGGACGATAGCAATCAGCCCCAGCATTTT
TRBV20-1,TRBJ2-5,.,TRBD2,CSARDPAGVGETQYF,TGCAGTGCTAGAGATCCAGCGGGGGTCGGGGAGACCCAGTACTTC
TRBV7-3,TRBJ2-2,.,.,CASSLRRGTRPGELFF,TGTGCCAGCAGCTTACGGCGCGGGACTCGGCCCGGGGAGCTGTTTTTT
TRBV19,TRBJ2-2,.,.,CASSRGDISNTGELFF,TGTGCCAGTAGCCGGGGGGACATTTCGAACACCGGGGAGCTGTTTTTT
TRBV9,TRBJ2-2,few,.,CASQGATGELFF,TGTGCCAGCCAGGGAGCCACCGGGGAGCTGTTTTTT
TRBV3-1,TRBJ2-7,.,.,CASSHGREATYEQYF,TGTGCCAGCAGCCATGGTAGGGAGGCGACCTACGAGCAGTACTTC
TRBV19,TRBJ2-3,few,.,CASSPYLRGARDTQYF,TGTGCCAGTAGTCCCTATCTCCGTGGGGCTCGGGATACGCAGTATTTT
TRBV10-2,TRBJ2-5,.,TRBD1,CASSDQGTAEETQYF,TGCGCCAGCAGTGACCAGGGGACAGCGGAAGAGACCCAGTACTTC
TRBV9,TRBJ1-2,few,.,CASSVQGTYTF,TGTGCCAGCAGCGTACAGGGGACCTACACCTTC
TRBV2,TRBJ1-3,.,TRBD1,CASSITGGTGNTIYF,TGTGCCAGCAGCATTACAGGGGGAACTGGAAACACCATATATTTT
TRBV7-6,TRBJ1-2,few,.,CASSLAQGLGVNGYTF,TGTGCCAGCAGCTTAGCGCAGGGGCTGGGTGTGAATGGCTACACCTTC
TRBV10-1,TRBJ2-1,.,.,CASSESGSGNEQFF,TGCGCCAGCAGTGAGAGTGGGTCGGGGAATGAGCAGTTCTTC
TRBV6-1,TRBJ2-5,few,TRBD1,CASSRRQGETQYF,TGTGCCAGCAGTAGGAGACAGGGCGAGACCCAGTACTTC
TRBV20-1,TRBJ2-7,.,.,CSAPGTYEQYF,TGCAGTGCCCCAGGGACCTACGAGCAGTACTTC
TRBV15,TRBJ2-7,.,.,CATNPGKGGSYEQYF,TGTGCCACCAATCCGGGCAAGGGGGGATCGTACGAGCAGTACTTC
TRBV7-9,TRBJ1-1,.,.,CASSLRAAEAFF,TGTGCCAGCAGCTTAAGGGCAGCTGAAGCTTTCTTT
TRBV7-3,TRBJ1-6,.,.,CASSFGGCYNSPLHF,TGTGCCAGCAGCTTCGGAGGCTGCTATAATTCACCCCTCCACTTT
TRBV29-1,TRBJ1-2,.,.,CSVRNTGTDYGYTF,TGCAGCGTAAGGAATACCGGGACGGACTATGGCTACACCTTC
TRBV9,TRBJ2-7,few,.,CASSVGTDSSYEQYF,TGTGCCAGCAGCGTGGGGACGGATAGCTCCTACGAGCAGTACTTC
TRBV11-3,TRBJ2-7,.,.,CASSPATNSYEQYF,TGTGCCAGCTCACCCGCGACTAACTCCTACGAGCAGTACTTC